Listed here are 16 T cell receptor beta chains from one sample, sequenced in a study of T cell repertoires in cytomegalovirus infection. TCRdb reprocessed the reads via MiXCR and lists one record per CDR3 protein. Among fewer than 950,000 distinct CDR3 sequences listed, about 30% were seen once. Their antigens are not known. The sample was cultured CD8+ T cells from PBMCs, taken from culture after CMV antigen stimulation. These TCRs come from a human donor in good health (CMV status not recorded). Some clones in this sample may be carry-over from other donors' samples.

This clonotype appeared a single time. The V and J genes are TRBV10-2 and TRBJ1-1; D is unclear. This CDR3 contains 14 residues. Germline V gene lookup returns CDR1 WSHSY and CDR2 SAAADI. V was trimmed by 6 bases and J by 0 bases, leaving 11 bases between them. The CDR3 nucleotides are TGCGCCAGCAGGCCAGGTCGGGTGAACACTGAAGCTTTCTTT. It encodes CASRPGRVNTEAFF.

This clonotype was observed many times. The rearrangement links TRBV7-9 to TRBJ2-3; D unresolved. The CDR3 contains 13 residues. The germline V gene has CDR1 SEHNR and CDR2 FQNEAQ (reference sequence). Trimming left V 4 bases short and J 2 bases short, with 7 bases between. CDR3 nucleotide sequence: TGTGCCAGCAGCTCGAGATACACAGATACGCAGTATTTT. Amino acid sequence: CASSSRYTDTQYF.

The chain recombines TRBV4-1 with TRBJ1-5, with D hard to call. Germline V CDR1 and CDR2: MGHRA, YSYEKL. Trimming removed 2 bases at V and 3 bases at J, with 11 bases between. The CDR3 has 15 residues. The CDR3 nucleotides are TGCGCCAGCAGCCAACTCCGGGCCTCCAATCAGCCCCAGCATTTT. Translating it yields CASSQLRASNQPQHF.

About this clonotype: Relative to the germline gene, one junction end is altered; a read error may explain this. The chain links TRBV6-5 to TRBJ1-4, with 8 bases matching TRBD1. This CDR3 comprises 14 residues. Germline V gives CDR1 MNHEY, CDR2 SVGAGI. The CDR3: CTSSYGQGHEKLFF. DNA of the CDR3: TGTACCAGCAGTTACGGACAGGGACACGAAAAACTGTTTTTT.

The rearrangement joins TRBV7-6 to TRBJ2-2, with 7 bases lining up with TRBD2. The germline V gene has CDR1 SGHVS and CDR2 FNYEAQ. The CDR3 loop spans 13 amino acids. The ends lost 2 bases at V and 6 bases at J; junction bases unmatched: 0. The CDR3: CASSLTSAGELFF. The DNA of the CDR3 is TGTGCCAGCAGCTTAACTAGCGCCGGGGAGCTGTTTTTT.

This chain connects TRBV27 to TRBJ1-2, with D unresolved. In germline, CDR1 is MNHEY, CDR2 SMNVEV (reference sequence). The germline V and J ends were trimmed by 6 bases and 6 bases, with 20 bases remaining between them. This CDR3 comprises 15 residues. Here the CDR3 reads CASRWTRGTLDGYTF. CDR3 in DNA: TGTGCCAGCAGGTGGACCCGCGGTACATTGGATGGCTACACCTTC.

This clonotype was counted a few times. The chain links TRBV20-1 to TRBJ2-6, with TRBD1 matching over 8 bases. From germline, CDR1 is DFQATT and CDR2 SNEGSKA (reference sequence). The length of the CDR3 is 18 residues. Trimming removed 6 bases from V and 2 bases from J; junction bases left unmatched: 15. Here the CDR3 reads CSAKPGTGQFPGANVLTF. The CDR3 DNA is TGCAGTGCAAAACCCGGGACAGGCCAGTTCCCTGGGGCCAACGTCCTGACTTTC.

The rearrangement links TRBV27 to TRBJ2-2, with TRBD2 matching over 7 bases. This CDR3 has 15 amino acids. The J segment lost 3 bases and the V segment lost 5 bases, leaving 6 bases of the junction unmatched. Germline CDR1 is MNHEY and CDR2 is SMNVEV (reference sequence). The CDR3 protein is CASSTPGLDTGELFF. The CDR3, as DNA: TGTGCCAGCAGTACCCCCGGACTAGACACCGGGGAGCTGTTTTTT.

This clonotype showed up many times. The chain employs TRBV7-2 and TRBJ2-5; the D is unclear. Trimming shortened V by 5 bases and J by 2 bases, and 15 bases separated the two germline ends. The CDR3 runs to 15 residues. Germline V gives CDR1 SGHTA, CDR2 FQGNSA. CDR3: CASSRDPLAQETQYF. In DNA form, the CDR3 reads TGTGCCAGCAGCCGTGACCCTCTGGCTCAAGAGACCCAGTACTTC. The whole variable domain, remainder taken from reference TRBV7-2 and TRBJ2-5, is GAGVSQSPSNKVTEKGKDVELRCDPISGHTALYWYRQSLGQGLEFLIYFQGNSAPDKSGLPSDRFSAERTGGSVSTLTIQRTQQEDSAVYLCASSRDPLAQETQYFGPGTRLLVL.

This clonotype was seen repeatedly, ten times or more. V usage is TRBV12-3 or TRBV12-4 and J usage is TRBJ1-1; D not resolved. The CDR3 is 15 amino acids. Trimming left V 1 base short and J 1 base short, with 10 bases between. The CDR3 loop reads CASSLGGLKNTEAFF. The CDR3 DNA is TGTGCCAGCAGTTTAGGAGGACTGAAGAACACTGAAGCTTTCTTT.

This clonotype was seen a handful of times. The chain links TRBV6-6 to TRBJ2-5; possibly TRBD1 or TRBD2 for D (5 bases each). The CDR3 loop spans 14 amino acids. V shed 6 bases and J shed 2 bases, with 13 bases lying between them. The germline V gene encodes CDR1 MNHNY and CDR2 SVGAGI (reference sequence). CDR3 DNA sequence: TGTGCCAGCAGGGTTCGGGGACGTCAAGAGACCCAGTACTTC. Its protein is CASRVRGRQETQYF.

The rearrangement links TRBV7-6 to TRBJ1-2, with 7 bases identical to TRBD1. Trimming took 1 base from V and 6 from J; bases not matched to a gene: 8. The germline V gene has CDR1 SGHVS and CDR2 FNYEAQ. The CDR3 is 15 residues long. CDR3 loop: CASSLDLTGVDGYTF. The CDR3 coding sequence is TGTGCCAGCAGCTTAGACCTCACAGGGGTTGATGGCTACACCTTC. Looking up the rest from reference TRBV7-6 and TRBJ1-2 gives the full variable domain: GAGVSQSPRYKVTKRGQDVALRCDPISGHVSLYWYRQALGQGPEFLTYFNYEAQQDKSGLPNDRFSAERPEGSISTLTIQRTEQRDSAMYRCASSLDLTGVDGYTFGSGTRLTVV.

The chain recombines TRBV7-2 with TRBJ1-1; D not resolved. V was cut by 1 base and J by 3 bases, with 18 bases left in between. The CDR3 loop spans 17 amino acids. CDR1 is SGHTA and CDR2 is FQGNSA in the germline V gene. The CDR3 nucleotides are TGTGCCAGCAGCTTAGATCCCCCGGTGGGGAGGGACACTGAAGCTTTCTTT. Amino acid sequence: CASSLDPPVGRDTEAFF.

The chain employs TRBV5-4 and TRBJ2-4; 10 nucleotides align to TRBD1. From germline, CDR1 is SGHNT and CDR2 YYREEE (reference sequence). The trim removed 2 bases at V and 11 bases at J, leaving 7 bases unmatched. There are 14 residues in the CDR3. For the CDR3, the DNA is TGTGCCAGCAGCTTCGGGACAGGGGATCGTGTTCAGTACTTC. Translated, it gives CASSFGTGDRVQYF. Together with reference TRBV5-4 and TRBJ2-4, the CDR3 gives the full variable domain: ETGVTQSPTHLIKTRGQQVTLRCSSQSGHNTVSWYQQALGQGPQFIFQYYREEENGRGNFPPRFSGLQFPNYSSELNVNALELDDSALYLCASSFGTGDRVQYFGAGTRLSVL.

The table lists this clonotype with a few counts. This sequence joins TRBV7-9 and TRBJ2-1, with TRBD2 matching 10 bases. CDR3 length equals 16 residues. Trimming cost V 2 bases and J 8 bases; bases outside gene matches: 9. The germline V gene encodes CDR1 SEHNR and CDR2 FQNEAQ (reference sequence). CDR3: CASSLRTSGEDYEQFF. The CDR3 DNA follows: TGTGCCAGCAGCTTAAGGACTAGCGGAGAAGATTATGAGCAGTTCTTC.

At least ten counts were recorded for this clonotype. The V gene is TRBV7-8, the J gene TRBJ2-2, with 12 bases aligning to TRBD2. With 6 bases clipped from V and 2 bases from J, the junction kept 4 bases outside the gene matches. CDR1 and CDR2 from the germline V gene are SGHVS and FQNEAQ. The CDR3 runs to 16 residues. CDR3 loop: CASRLLAGGNTGELFF. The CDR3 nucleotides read TGTGCCAGCAGGCTACTAGCGGGAGGAAACACCGGGGAGCTGTTTTTT. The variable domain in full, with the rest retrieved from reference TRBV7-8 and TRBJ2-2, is GAGVSQSPRYKVAKRGQDVALRCDPISGHVSLFWYQQALGQGPEFLTYFQNEAQLDKSGLPSDRFFAERPEGSVSTLKIQRTQQEDSAVYLCASRLLAGGNTGELFFGEGSRLTVL.